This T cell receptor (beta chain) was identified in a study of T cells in Graves' hyperthyroidism and ophthalmopathy. This CDR3 has 12 amino acids. CDR1 is SNHLY and CDR2 is FYNNEI in the germline V gene. The V end lost 5 bases, the J end lost 10 bases, and 12 bases lay between the germline ends. Points on this clonotype: This may come from a read error, since a much larger clone is one base off.

The source material, RNA transcripts, was used to amplify TCR beta CDR3 regions. Using the HTBI primer set, a first-round RT-PCR was run on the TCR CDR3. One entry per CDR3 protein results from TCRdb running MiXCR on the multiplex PCR reads. The sample consists of some 350,000 distinct CDR3 sequences, 15% to 18% of them appearing once. The rearrangement links TRBV2 to TRBJ2-1, with a weak D call TRBD2 (6 bases). Sequenced material: blood. This clonotype originated in a woman between 18 and 29 years old with Graves' hyperthyroidism that later progressed to Graves' ophthalmopathy. DNA for the CDR3: TGTGCCAGCAGTCCACTAGCTTGGGAGCAGTTCTTC. Its translation: CASSPLAWEQFF.